The 5 T cell receptor beta chains presented below share a single source sample, sequenced in a study of T cells expressing NK-cell markers. TCRdb re-called the 5' RACE reads and shows each CDR3 protein once, DNA omitted. The listing records about 160,000 distinct CDR3 sequences. The sample was blood T cells: a sorted CD56 or NKG2C T cell subset, CD4+ or CD8+ T cells, or bulk PBMC T cells (not recorded which). The receptors derive from a woman aged 18-70 years in good health.

The rearrangement joins TRBV10-3 to TRBJ1-1; the D call of TRBD1 rests on TCRdb alone, since no DNA is present to check it. The CDR3 has 13 residues. Germline V gives CDR1 ENHRY, CDR2 SYGVKD. This chain's CDR3 is CAISESSPGGAFF.

V is TRBV7-2 and J is TRBJ1-4; TCRdb outputs TRBD1, but without DNA this stays unchecked. Germline V lookup: CDR1 SGHTA, CDR2 FQGNSA. The CDR3 is 15 amino acids. The CDR3 here is CASSRSTGEGEKLFF.

V usage is TRBV3-1 and J usage is TRBJ1-1; TCRdb names TRBD1, which stays unverified in the absence of DNA. The V gene's germline CDR1 is LGHDT and CDR2 YNNKEL (reference sequence). The CDR3 sequence is 14 residues long. CDR3: CASSREGGSTEAFF.

The chain uses TRBV4-2 and TRBJ2-1; TCRdb's assignment of TRBD1 cannot be checked, as there is no DNA. Germline V lookup: CDR1 LGHNA, CDR2 YNFKEQ. This CDR3 contains 14 residues. The CDR3 is CASSQEKRRIEQFF.

The gene calls are TRBV12-3 or TRBV12-4 and TRBJ2-1. The CDR3 is made up of 14 amino acids. The CDR3 region is CASRGSARYNEQFF.